This T cell receptor (beta chain) was profiled in a study of cytomegalovirus exposure and HLA in healthy donors. At the time of sampling, donors were nominally healthy, though unrecorded immune exposures were likely. Comments on this clone: Antigen: not known.

V lost 2 bases, J lost 8 bases, and 7 bases stayed unmatched. The CDR3 has 14 residues. Germline V gives CDR1 MDHEN, CDR2 SYDVKM. Study-wide results and limits: Upon later analysis, HLA-associated TCR beta chains proved more clonally expanded than other, equally common chains. Data from an earlier analysis indicated that most TCR beta V segments were productive either about 87% or about 30% of the time.

Primers included in the PCR were 60 Vbeta and 13 Jbeta primers. Measured with immunoSEQ multiplex PCR; TCRdb has only the in-frame clones, and not every one. Altogether about 110,000 clones are present, more than 65% being singletons, with the ten largest covering roughly 3.7%. The rearrangement uses TRBV28 and TRBJ1-2, with 8 bases lining up with TRBD1. Sequences were obtained from PBMCs. The clonotype originates from a human donor in good health. CDR3 in DNA: TGTGCCAGCAGTTTAGGGACAGGCGTTAAGGGCTACACCTTC. Amino acids: CASSLGTGVKGYTF.